The 20 T cell receptor beta chains given below trace back to one sample, sequenced in a study of regulatory T cells in long-lasting Graves disease. Relying on iRepertoire HTBI primers and Arm-PCR of CDR3 regions, the team built TCR beta libraries. TCRdb called the multiplex PCR reads again in MiXCR, with one record for every CDR3 protein. The data contain approximately 390,000 distinct CDR3 sequences, around 15% of them singletons. Documented time point: newly diagnosed GD, antithyroid drugs for less than 3 months. From PBMCs, RNA was extracted and then used to make the TCR library. This same sample was also taken into another study, of T cells in Graves' hyperthyroidism and ophthalmopathy.

Sequenced material: peripheral blood mononuclear cells (PBMCs), taken at new diagnosis, from a patient treated with antithyroid drugs. The source of these receptors is a woman aged 18-29 years with Graves disease.

The chain joins TRBV20-1 to TRBJ2-2; D may be TRBD2 (5 bases). Trimming removed 0 bases at V and 2 bases at J, with 13 bases between. Germline lookup yields CDR1 DFQATT and CDR2 SNEGSKA (reference sequence). CDR3 length equals 16 residues. The CDR3 reads CSARDARTFNTGELFF. Written as DNA, the CDR3 is TGCAGTGCTAGAGATGCGAGGACTTTTAACACCGGGGAGCTGTTTTTT.

Points on this clonotype: A read error may explain this, as a much larger clone is one base away. The chain links TRBV3-1 to TRBJ2-7; D is uncertain. V was trimmed by 0 bases and J by 5 bases, leaving 11 bases between them. CDR1 is LGHDT and CDR2 is YNNKEL in the germline V gene (reference sequence). The CDR3 spans 14 residues. CDR3 sequence (DNA): TGTGCCAGCAGCCAAGATCGGCCAGTCAACGAGCAGTACTTC. Amino acid sequence: CASSQDRPVNEQYF.

The J gene is TRBJ2-7, the V gene TRBV5-1; tentative D call: TRBD1 (5 bases). Trimming left V 1 base short and J 4 bases short, with 9 bases between. Germline assignment: CDR1 SGHRS and CDR2 YFSETQ. This CDR3 contains 13 residues. CDR3 sequence (DNA): TGCGCCAGCAGCTTGAAACAGGATTACGAGCAGTACTTC. Protein product: CASSLKQDYEQYF.

This clonotype was found a few times. The CDR3 here is CASSQDLFAQGYSPLHF. CDR3 bases: TGTGCCAGCAGCCAAGATCTGTTCGCCCAGGGGTATTCACCCCTCCACTTT. The chain has TRBV3-1 and TRBJ1-6; D possibly corresponds to TRBD1 (6 bases). The V and J ends lost 0 bases and 8 bases respectively, with 17 bases between them. The CDR3 runs 17 residues. Per germline, CDR1 LGHDT and CDR2 YNNKEL (reference sequence).

This clonotype was recorded many times. This rearrangement joins TRBV30 to TRBJ1-2; D may be TRBD1 (6 bases). Looked up from germline, CDR1 is GTSNPN and CDR2 is SVGIG (reference sequence). V lost 3 bases and J lost 0, with 26 bases in between. The CDR3 length is 19 residues. Here the CDR3 reads CAWRGGLTSGGPTNYGYTF. The CDR3 nucleotides read TGTGCCTGGAGAGGGGGGCTGACTAGCGGGGGTCCAACTAACTATGGCTACACCTTC.

The sample holds many counts of this clonotype. The chain is built from TRBV28 and TRBJ2-3, with D uncertain. Germline V gene lookup returns CDR1 MDHEN and CDR2 SYDVKM. The CDR3 extends over 14 amino acids. V lost 7 bases and J 2 bases, leaving 13 bases between the germline ends. The CDR3 is CASIALGLTDTQYF. CDR3 sequence (DNA): TGTGCCAGCATCGCGCTGGGTCTCACAGATACGCAGTATTTT.

In its sample, this clonotype was seen a few times. One end of the junction varies from germline; a read error may be responsible. The gene calls are TRBV5-6 and TRBJ2-1, with D unclear. Per germline, CDR1 SGHDT and CDR2 YYEEEE. This CDR3 spans 11 amino acids. CDR3 coding DNA: TGTGCCAGCAGCAGTCCTGGACCCACGTCCTTC. As protein: CASSSPGPTSF.

This chain joins TRBV6-9 and TRBJ1-2; 7 positions match TRBD1. CDR1 MNHGY and CDR2 SVAAGI come from the germline V gene. This CDR3 contains 16 residues. The V gene end was trimmed by 3 bases and the J gene end by 5 bases; junction bases not matched to a gene: 12. This chain's CDR3 is CASSYQGPGGGYGYTF. In nucleotides, the CDR3 is TGTGCCAGCAGTTACCAAGGACCAGGGGGGGGATATGGCTACACCTTC.

The V call is TRBV12-5, the J call TRBJ1-2; perhaps TRBD1 as D (5 bases). The CDR3 extends over 14 amino acids. Trimming pared 6 bases from V and 6 bases from J, leaving 17 bases between. Germline CDR1 LGHNT, CDR2 FRNRAP. CDR3 bases: TGTGCTAGTGGATATTCGGGGGGGATAGATGGCTACACCTTC. Its protein is CASGYSGGIDGYTF.

In its sample, this clonotype was seen many times. V and J are TRBV5-1 and TRBJ2-1; D gene uncertain. V lost 4 bases and J lost 10, with 15 bases in between. Germline V lookup: CDR1 SGHRS, CDR2 YFSETQ. This CDR3 contains 13 residues. The CDR3 loop is CASSVRSTAEQFF. In nucleotides, the CDR3 is TGCGCCAGCAGCGTGAGATCCACGGCCGAGCAGTTCTTC.

The rearrangement joins TRBV6-4 to TRBJ2-3, with D possibly TRBD1 on 5 matching bases. V lost 3 bases and J 2 bases, leaving 12 bases between the germline ends. Germline CDR1 reads MRHNA; CDR2 reads SNTAGT. The CDR3 consists of 15 residues. CDR3 residues: CASSETGQATDTQYF. CDR3 DNA sequence: TGTGCCAGCAGTGAAACAGGTCAAGCCACAGATACGCAGTATTTT.

This clonotype was detected ten times or more. The chain is built from TRBV29-1 and TRBJ2-7; D is undetermined. V was shortened by 7 bases and J by 1 base, with 5 bases between the two germline ends. Germline CDR1 and CDR2: SQVTM and ANQGSEA. The CDR3 totals 10 residues. In nucleotides, the CDR3 is TGCAGCGCCTTTTCCTACGAGCAGTACTTC. It codes for CSAFSYEQYF.

This clonotype showed up many times. V and J are TRBV5-1 and TRBJ1-1; D might be TRBD1 (5 bases). Germline V gene sequence: CDR1 SGHRS, CDR2 YFSETQ. The CDR3 is 14 amino acids. V lost 2 bases and J 8 bases, leaving 16 bases between the germline ends. CDR3 amino acids: CASSFGAGGMEAFF. The CDR3 nucleotides read TGCGCCAGCAGCTTCGGGGCAGGCGGGATGGAAGCTTTCTTT. Full variable domain (remainder filled in from reference TRBV5-1 and TRBJ1-1): KAGVTQTPRYLIKTRGQQVTLSCSPISGHRSVSWYQQTPGQGLQFLFEYFSETQRNKGNFPGRFSGRQFSNSRSEMNVSTLELGDSALYLCASSFGAGGMEAFFGQGTRLTVV.

This clonotype was detected many times. The chain carries TRBV7-2 and TRBJ2-5; TRBD2 agrees at 8 bases. Trimming took 6 bases from V and 7 from J; bases not matched to a gene: 10. This CDR3 has 14 residues. The germline V gene encodes CDR1 SGHTA and CDR2 FQGNSA. The DNA of the CDR3 is TGTGCCAGCAGTAGCGGGATCACGGGGTGGACCCAGTACTTC. As protein: CASSSGITGWTQYF.

The J gene is TRBJ2-5, the V gene TRBV29-1; 12 bases line up with TRBD2. Germline V gene sequence: CDR1 SQVTM, CDR2 ANQGSEA. Germline trimming cut 5 bases from V and 7 bases from J; bases unmatched to any gene: 5. The CDR3 extends over 13 amino acids. Written as DNA, the CDR3 is TGCAGCGTTACTAGCGGGGGGAGAGGGACCCAGTACTTC. Protein product: CSVTSGGRGTQYF.

Of note for this clonotype: This may stem from a read error, because a much larger clone lies one nucleotide away. The CDR3 DNA follows: TGCGCCAGCGGCTTGGGGGCCCACCGGAGCACAGATACGCAGTATTTT. Translation: CASGLGAHRSTDTQYF. The rearrangement links TRBV5-1 to TRBJ2-3; D might be TRBD1 (6 bases). Germline CDR1 SGHRS, CDR2 YFSETQ. The CDR3 has 16 residues.

This clonotype appeared many times. The chain is built from TRBV12-3 or TRBV12-4 and TRBJ1-2; maybe TRBD1 (5 bases). The CDR3 is 12 amino acids. Trimming left V 6 bases short and J 1 base short, with 6 bases between. The CDR3 spells CASRDNNYGYTF. The CDR3 DNA is TGTGCCAGCAGGGACAATAACTATGGCTACACCTTC.

This clonotype was counted ten times or more. The chain is built from TRBV11-2 and TRBJ1-6, with a possible D match to TRBD1 (6 bases). Germline lookup yields CDR1 SGHAT and CDR2 FQNNGV. Trimming cost V 5 bases and J 6 bases, with 11 bases left between them. The CDR3 sequence is 14 residues long. The CDR3 nucleotides are TGTGCCAGCAGCCCGAGACAGGCTAATTCACCCCTCCACTTT. Protein product: CASSPRQANSPLHF.

This clonotype has a count of ten or more. The chain is built from TRBV20-1 and TRBJ2-1; a possible D gene is TRBD2 (6 bases). The CDR3 length is 15 residues. Per the germline V gene, CDR1 is DFQATT and CDR2 is SNEGSKA (reference sequence). The V end was cut by 5 bases, the J end by 6 bases, with 20 bases between. The CDR3 loop reads CSAGTRPGVFNEQFF. The DNA for the CDR3 is TGCAGTGCTGGCACGAGGCCGGGGGTGTTCAATGAGCAGTTCTTC.

This clonotype was detected many times. J is TRBJ1-1 and V is TRBV9; unclear D gene. V lost 3 bases and J lost 1, with 7 bases in between. The CDR3 runs 13 residues. Germline V CDR1 and CDR2: SGDLS, YYNGEE. The CDR3 is CASSASPNTEAFF. The CDR3 nucleotides read TGTGCCAGCAGCGCGAGCCCGAACACTGAAGCTTTCTTT.